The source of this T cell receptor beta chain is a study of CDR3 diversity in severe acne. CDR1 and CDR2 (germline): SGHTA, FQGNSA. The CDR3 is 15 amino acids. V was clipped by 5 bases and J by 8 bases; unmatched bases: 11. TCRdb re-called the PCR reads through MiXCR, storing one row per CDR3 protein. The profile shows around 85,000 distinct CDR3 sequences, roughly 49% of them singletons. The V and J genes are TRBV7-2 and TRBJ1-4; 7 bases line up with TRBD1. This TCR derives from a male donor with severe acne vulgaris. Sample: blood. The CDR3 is CASSVEDRPPEKLFF. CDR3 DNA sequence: TGTGCCAGCAGCGTAGAGGACAGGCCTCCGGAAAAACTGTTTTTT. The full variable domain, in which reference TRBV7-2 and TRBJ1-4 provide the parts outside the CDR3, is GAGVSQSPSNKVTEKGKDVELRCDPISGHTALYWYRQSLGQGLEFLIYFQGNSAPDKSGLPSDRFSAERTGGSVSTLTIQRTQQEDSAVYLCASSVEDRPPEKLFFGSGTQLSVL.